The source of this T cell receptor beta chain is a study of cytomegalovirus exposure and HLA in healthy donors. Study-wide background: An early release of data contained 75 million to 90 million unique TCRs, which came from HLA-typed donors.

The PCR used 60 Vbeta and 13 Jbeta primers. The repertoire was sequenced with immunoSEQ multiplex PCR; TCRdb's copy has only in-frame clones and lacks some. The table shows some 200,000 clones, with over 9.5% occurring only once. This clone occurred a few times. The junction had 9 bases not matched to a gene; V was cut back by 2 bases and J by 8 bases. The CDR3 contains 14 residues. The V call is TRBV5-3, the J call TRBJ1-2, with 7 bases identical to TRBD1. TRBV5-3 falls under the ORF class, with uncertain function. The sample was PBMCs. The TCR originated in a man in his forties or fifties in good health and CMV-seropositive. This chain's CDR3 is CARSFLQGRDGYTF. CDR3 nucleotides: TGTGCCAGAAGCTTTCTACAGGGGCGGGACGGCTACACCTTC.